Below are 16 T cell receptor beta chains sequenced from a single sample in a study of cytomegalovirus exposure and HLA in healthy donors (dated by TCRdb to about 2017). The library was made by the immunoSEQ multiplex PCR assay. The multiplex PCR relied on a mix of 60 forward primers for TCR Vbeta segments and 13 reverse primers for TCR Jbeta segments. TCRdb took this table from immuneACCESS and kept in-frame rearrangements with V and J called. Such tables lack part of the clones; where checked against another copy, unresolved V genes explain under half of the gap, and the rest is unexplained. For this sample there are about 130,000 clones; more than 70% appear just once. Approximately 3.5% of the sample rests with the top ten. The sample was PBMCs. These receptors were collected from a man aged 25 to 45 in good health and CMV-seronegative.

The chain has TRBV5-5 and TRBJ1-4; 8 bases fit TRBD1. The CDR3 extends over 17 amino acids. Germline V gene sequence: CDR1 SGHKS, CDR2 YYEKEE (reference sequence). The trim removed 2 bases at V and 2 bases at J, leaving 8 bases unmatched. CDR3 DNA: TGTGCCAGCAGCTTTTTGACAGGGGTGGTGACTAATGAAAAACTGTTTTTT. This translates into CASSFLTGVVTNEKLFF.

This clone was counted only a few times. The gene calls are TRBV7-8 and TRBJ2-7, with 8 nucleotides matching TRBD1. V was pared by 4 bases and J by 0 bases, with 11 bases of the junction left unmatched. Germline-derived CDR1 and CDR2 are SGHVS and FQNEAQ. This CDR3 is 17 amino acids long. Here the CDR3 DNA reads TGTGCCAGCAGCTATTTGTCAGGGACAGGAGTCTCCTACGAGCAGTACTTC. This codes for CASSYLSGTGVSYEQYF.

The CDR3: CASRGGSYNSPLHF. As DNA, the CDR3 is TGTGCCAGCCGGGGGGGATCCTATAATTCACCCCTCCACTTT. The chain couples TRBV7-9 to TRBJ1-6; TRBD1 is a possible D gene (5 bases). There are 14 residues in the CDR3. Germline CDR1 reads SEHNR; CDR2 reads FQNEAQ (reference sequence). The V end was cut by 8 bases, the J end by 1 base, with 9 bases between.

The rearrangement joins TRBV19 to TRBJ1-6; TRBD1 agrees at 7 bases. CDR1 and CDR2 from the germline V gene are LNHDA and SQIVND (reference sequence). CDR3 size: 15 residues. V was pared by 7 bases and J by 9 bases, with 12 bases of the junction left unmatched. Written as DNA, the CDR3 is TGTGCCAGTACCTTGACAGGGACCTCTAGTTCACCCCTCCACTTT. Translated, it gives CASTLTGTSSSPLHF.

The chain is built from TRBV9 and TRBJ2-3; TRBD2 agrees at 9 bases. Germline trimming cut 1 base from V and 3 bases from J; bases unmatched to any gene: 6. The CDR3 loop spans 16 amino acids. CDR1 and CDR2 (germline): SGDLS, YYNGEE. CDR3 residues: CASSVSPSGTTDTQYF. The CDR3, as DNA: TGTGCCAGCAGCGTATCCCCTAGCGGGACGACAGATACGCAGTATTTT.

Here the CDR3 DNA reads TGTGCCAGCAGCCCCCGGAGTACGCAGTATTTT. Its protein is CASSPRSTQYF. The chain carries TRBV7-2 and TRBJ2-3; the D is unclear. The V gene's germline CDR1 is SGHTA and CDR2 FQGNSA. V lost 5 bases and J 8 bases, leaving 8 bases between the germline ends. This CDR3 contains 11 residues.

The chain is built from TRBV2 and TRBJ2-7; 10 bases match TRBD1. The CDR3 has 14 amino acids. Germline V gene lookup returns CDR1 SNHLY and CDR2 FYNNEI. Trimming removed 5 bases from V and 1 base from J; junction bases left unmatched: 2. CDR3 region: CASSRDRGSYEQYF. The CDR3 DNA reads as TGTGCCAGCAGTCGGGACAGGGGATCCTACGAGCAGTACTTC.

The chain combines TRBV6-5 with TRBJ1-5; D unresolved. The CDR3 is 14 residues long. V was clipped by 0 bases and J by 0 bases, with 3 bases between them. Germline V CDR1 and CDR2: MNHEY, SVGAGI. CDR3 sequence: CASSYSYSNQPQHF. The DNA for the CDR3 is TGTGCCAGCAGTTACTCGTATAGCAATCAGCCCCAGCATTTT.

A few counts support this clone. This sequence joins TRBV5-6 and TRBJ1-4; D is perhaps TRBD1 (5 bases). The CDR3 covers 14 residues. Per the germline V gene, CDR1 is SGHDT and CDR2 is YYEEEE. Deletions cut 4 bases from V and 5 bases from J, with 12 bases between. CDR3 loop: CASSKGLKNEKLFF. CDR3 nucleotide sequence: TGTGCCAGCAGCAAGGGACTGAAGAATGAAAAACTGTTTTTT.

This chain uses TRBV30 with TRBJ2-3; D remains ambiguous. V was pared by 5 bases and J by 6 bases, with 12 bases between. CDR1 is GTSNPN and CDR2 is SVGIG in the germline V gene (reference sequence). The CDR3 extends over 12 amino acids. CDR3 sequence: CAWGVNSDTQYF. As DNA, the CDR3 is TGTGCCTGGGGAGTAAACTCTGATACGCAGTATTTT.

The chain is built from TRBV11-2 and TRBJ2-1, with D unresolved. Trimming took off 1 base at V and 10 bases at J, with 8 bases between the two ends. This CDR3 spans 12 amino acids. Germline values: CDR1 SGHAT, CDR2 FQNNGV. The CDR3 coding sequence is TGTGCCAGCAGCTTAGGGGTGAGGGAGCAGTTCTTC. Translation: CASSLGVREQFF.

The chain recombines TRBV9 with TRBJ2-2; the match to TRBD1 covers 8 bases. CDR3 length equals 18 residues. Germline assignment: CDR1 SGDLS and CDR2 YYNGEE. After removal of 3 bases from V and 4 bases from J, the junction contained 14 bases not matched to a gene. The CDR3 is CASSGRQGPHYFTGELFF. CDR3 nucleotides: TGTGCCAGCAGCGGGAGACAGGGGCCTCACTACTTCACCGGGGAGCTGTTTTTT. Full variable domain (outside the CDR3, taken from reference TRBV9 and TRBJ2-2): DSGVTQTPKHLITATGQRVTLRCSPRSGDLSVYWYQQSLDQGLQFLIQYYNGEERAKGNILERFSAQQFPDLHSELNLSSLELGDSALYFCASSGRQGPHYFTGELFFGEGSRLTVL.

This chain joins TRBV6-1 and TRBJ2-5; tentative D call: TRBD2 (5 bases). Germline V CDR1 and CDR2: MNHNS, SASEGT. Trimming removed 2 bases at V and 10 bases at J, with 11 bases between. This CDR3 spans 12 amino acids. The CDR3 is CASSESPGSQYF. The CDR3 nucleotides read TGTGCCAGCAGTGAATCCCCGGGGAGCCAGTACTTC.

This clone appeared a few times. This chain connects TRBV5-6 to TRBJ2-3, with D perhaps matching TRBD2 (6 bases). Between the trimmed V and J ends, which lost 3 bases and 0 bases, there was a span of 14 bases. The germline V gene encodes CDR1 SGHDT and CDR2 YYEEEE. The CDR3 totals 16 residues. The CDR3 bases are TGTGCCAGCAGCTGGGCCTCCGGGACTAGCACAGATACGCAGTATTTT. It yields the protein CASSWASGTSTDTQYF.

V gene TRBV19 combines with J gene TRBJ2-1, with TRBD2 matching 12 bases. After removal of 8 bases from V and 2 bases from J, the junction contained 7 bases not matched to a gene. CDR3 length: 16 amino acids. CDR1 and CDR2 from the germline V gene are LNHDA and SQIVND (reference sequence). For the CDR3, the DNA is TGTGCCAGTGGGCGGACTAGCGGGGAACCCTACAATGAGCAGTTCTTC. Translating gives CASGRTSGEPYNEQFF.

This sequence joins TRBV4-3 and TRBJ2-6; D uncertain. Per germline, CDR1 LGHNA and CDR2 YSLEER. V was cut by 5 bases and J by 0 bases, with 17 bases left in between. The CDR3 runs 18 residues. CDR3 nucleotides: TGCGCCAGCAGCGCCTCAGACTTACCAAGCTCTGGGGCCAACGTCCTGACTTTC. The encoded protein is CASSASDLPSSGANVLTF.